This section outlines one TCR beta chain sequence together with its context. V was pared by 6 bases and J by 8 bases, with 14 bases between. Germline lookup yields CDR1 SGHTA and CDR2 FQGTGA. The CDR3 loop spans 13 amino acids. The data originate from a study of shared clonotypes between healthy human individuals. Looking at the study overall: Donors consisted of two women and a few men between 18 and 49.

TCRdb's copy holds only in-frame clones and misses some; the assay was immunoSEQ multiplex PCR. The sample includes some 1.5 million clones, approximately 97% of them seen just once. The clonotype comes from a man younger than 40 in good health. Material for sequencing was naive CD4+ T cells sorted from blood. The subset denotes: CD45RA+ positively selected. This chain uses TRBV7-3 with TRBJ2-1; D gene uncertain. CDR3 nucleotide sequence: TGTGCCAGCAGTCCCAGTAGTAGCTATGAGCAGTTCTTC. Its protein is CASSPSSSYEQFF.